Below, one TCR beta chain is given with its context. Antigen unknown. A much larger clone lies a single base off, so this may be a read error. RNA was extracted from bulk tissue without any cell sorting. More than 3 cm separated this lung sample from the edge of the tumor. This specimen comes from a study of tumor and adjacent non-tumor tissue in lung cancer. Study context: Stage I to III disease affected approximately 11 men and 5 women aged roughly 31 to 85.

The library came from three nested PCR rounds adapted from ARM-PCR protocols. TCRdb independently ran MiXCR on the multiplex PCR reads; one entry per CDR3 protein. The repertoire holds about 43,000 distinct CDR3 sequences, 60% seen once, with over 40% in the top ten. Study-level results: Tumor tissue had significantly higher TCR diversity than normal lung. Tumor TCR diversity, when higher, was linked to shorter survival.

This CDR3 is built from 12 residues. The germline V gene has CDR1 MGHRA and CDR2 YSYEKL. This chain uses TRBV4-1 with TRBJ1-2; D is unclear. Input material: distant non-tumor lung tissue. This TCR was recovered from a man aged 45-65 years with non-small cell lung cancer. The CDR3 protein is CASRQDGYGYTF. CDR3 nucleotides: TGCGCCAGCCGCCAAGATGGCTATGGCTACACCTTC.